Each of the 22 T cell receptor beta chains below was sequenced from the same sample in a study of blood T cell repertoires in COVID-19. Produced via immunoSEQ multiplex PCR; TCRdb's table is partial and in-frame only. The data contain under 300,000 clones, approximately 80% of them seen just once; the ten biggest clones take up about 1.9%. The material sequenced was peripheral blood. Source of these receptors: a man aged 25-45 years who had recovered from COVID-19.

The chain employs TRBV2 and TRBJ2-7; D is possibly TRBD2 (6 bases). The CDR3 runs 16 residues. The ends were cut back, 1 base at V and 0 bases at J, with 13 bases in the middle. Germline loops: CDR1 SNHLY, CDR2 FYNNEI. Here the CDR3 DNA reads TGTGCCAGCAGTGAAGGCCCCGGGACTGGCTCCTACGAGCAGTACTTC. Its translation is CASSEGPGTGSYEQYF.

This clone was counted a single time. V and J are TRBV6-5 and TRBJ1-1; 8 positions agree with TRBD1. The CDR3 extends over 15 amino acids. Germline CDR1 MNHEY, CDR2 SVGAGI. The V and J ends lost 2 bases and 10 bases, in that order; junction bases with no gene match: 12. The CDR3 reads CASSYPPGQGGGAFF. CDR3 DNA: TGTGCCAGCAGTTACCCCCCCGGACAGGGCGGGGGAGCTTTCTTT.

Only one count was recorded for this clone. The rearrangement links TRBV3-1 (or the pseudogene TRBV3-2) to TRBJ1-6; D is possibly TRBD1 (5 bases). This CDR3 has 14 residues. Germline lookup yields CDR1 LGHDT and CDR2 YNNKEL (reference sequence). V lost 4 bases, J lost 7 bases, and 11 bases lay in between. Here the CDR3 reads CASSLGGGNSPLHF. CDR3 bases: TGTGCCAGCAGCCTTGGGGGAGGCAATTCACCCCTCCACTTT.

The chain joins TRBV18 to TRBJ2-1; no definite D call. Between the trimmed V and J ends, which lost 0 bases and 0 bases, there was a span of 12 bases. CDR1 and CDR2 from the germline V gene are KGHSH and LQKENI. This CDR3 contains 17 residues. The CDR3 bases are TGTGCCAGCTCACCACCGAGCCTGTACAGCTCCTACAATGAGCAGTTCTTC. Its translation: CASSPPSLYSSYNEQFF. Full variable domain (rest looked up from reference TRBV18 and TRBJ2-1): NAGVMQNPRHLVRRRGQEARLRCSPMKGHSHVYWYRQLPEEGLKFMVYLQKENIIDESGMPKERFSAEFPKEGPSILRIQQVVRGDSAAYFCASSPPSLYSSYNEQFFGPGTRLTVL.

This clone was counted a single time. The chain carries TRBV2 and TRBJ2-4; D is uncertain. The germline V gene has CDR1 SNHLY and CDR2 FYNNEI. V dropped 4 bases and J dropped 0 bases, with 4 bases sitting between them. This CDR3 region has 13 residues. The CDR3 DNA reads as TGTGCCAGCAGTGCTCTAGCCAAAAACATTCAGTACTTC. This gives the protein CASSALAKNIQYF.

This chain connects TRBV6-5 to TRBJ1-6; possibly TRBD1 for D (6 bases). The CDR3 contains 15 residues. Per the germline V gene, CDR1 is MNHEY and CDR2 is SVGAGI. V shed 6 bases and J shed 9 bases, with 18 bases lying between them. CDR3 DNA: TGTGCCAGCAGCCAGGGGCGGCGATGGAGTTCACCCCTCCACTTT. Translating it yields CASSQGRRWSSPLHF.

CDR3 loop: CASSSGGPNTEAFF. In nucleotides, the CDR3 is TGCGCCAGCAGCTCCGGGGGACCGAACACTGAAGCTTTCTTT. J is TRBJ1-1 and V is TRBV5-1, with D maybe TRBD1 (5 bases). V dropped 3 bases and J dropped 1 base, with 10 bases sitting between them. CDR1 and CDR2 from the germline V gene are SGHRS and YFSETQ. The CDR3 runs to 14 residues.

The CDR3 DNA follows: TGTGCCAGCTCACTTAACAGGGGTGAAAAACTGTTTTTT. It is translated as CASSLNRGEKLFF. V usage is TRBV18 and J usage is TRBJ1-4, with TRBD1 identical over 7 bases. After removal of 4 bases from V and 7 bases from J, the junction contained 3 bases not matched to a gene. The length of the CDR3 is 13 residues. Per the germline V gene, CDR1 is KGHSH and CDR2 is LQKENI.

This chain connects TRBV7-3 to TRBJ2-6; D may be TRBD1 (5 bases). This CDR3 has 16 residues. Germline loops: CDR1 SGHTA, CDR2 FQGTGA. V was clipped by 5 bases and J by 3 bases, with 14 bases between them. CDR3 nucleotide sequence: TGTGCCAGCAGCCGGACACCCTGGGATGGGGCCAACGTCCTGACTTTC. Translated, it gives CASSRTPWDGANVLTF.

The rearrangement joins TRBV7-9 to TRBJ2-2; tentative D call: TRBD2 (6 bases). Germline values: CDR1 SEHNR, CDR2 FQNEAQ (reference sequence). Deletions cut 0 bases from V and 6 bases from J, with 8 bases between. This CDR3 has 14 amino acids. CDR3 residues: CASSLARGPGELFF. The DNA for the CDR3 is TGTGCCAGCAGCTTAGCGCGGGGCCCCGGGGAGCTGTTTTTT. Drawing the rest from reference TRBV7-9 and TRBJ2-2, the complete variable domain is DTGVSQNPRHKITKRGQNVTFRCDPISEHNRLYWYRQTLGQGPEFLTYFQNEAQLEKSRLLSDRFSAERPKGSFSTLEIQRTEQGDSAMYLCASSLARGPGELFFGEGSRLTVL.

Here the CDR3 reads CASSEGSGQSSYEQYF. CDR3 bases: TGTGCCAGCAGTGAGGGATCGGGACAGAGCTCCTACGAGCAGTACTTC. This rearrangement joins TRBV6-1 to TRBJ2-7; 7 positions match TRBD1. The CDR3 consists of 16 residues. V lost 3 bases and J lost 0; bases outside the gene matches: 8. Germline values: CDR1 MNHNS, CDR2 SASEGT.

The rearrangement joins TRBV10-2 to TRBJ1-5; possibly TRBD1 for D (5 bases). Germline loops: CDR1 WSHSY, CDR2 SAAADI. The CDR3 totals 15 residues. V was clipped by 6 bases and J by 7 bases, with 19 bases between them. In nucleotides, the CDR3 is TGCGCCAGCAGCCGCGGGGGAGGAGAAGGGCAGCCCCAGCATTTT. This codes for CASSRGGGEGQPQHF.

The chain employs TRBV5-1 and TRBJ2-2; 9 positions match TRBD2. Looked up from germline, CDR1 is SGHRS and CDR2 is YFSETQ. The CDR3 totals 15 residues. The trim removed 7 bases at V and 3 bases at J, leaving 7 bases unmatched. CDR3 loop: CASSGTSSDTGELFF. CDR3 nucleotide sequence: TGCGCCAGCTCCGGGACTAGCAGTGACACCGGGGAGCTGTTTTTT.

This clone came up a few times. The rearrangement links TRBV3-1 (or the pseudogene TRBV3-2) to TRBJ2-7; 11 nucleotides align to TRBD2. The V segment lost 0 bases and the J segment 3 bases; nucleotides outside the gene matches: 7. Germline V gives CDR1 LGHDT, CDR2 YNNKEL (reference sequence). This CDR3 has 17 amino acids. This CDR3 is CASSQDLPSGGIYEQYV. The CDR3 nucleotides are TGTGCCAGCAGCCAAGATCTACCTAGCGGGGGGATCTACGAGCAGTACGTC.

This clone was recorded a few times. V usage is TRBV2 and J usage is TRBJ1-1, with 9 bases lining up with TRBD1. The CDR3 loop spans 14 amino acids. The ends lost 5 bases at V and 4 bases at J; junction bases unmatched: 5. Per the germline V gene, CDR1 is SNHLY and CDR2 is FYNNEI. The DNA of the CDR3 is TGTGCCAGCAGTAGGACAGGGGCGGGCACTGAAGCTTTCTTT. Translation gives CASSRTGAGTEAFF.

The rearrangement links TRBV5-5 to TRBJ2-1, with a weak D call TRBD1 (6 bases). Germline V gene sequence: CDR1 SGHKS, CDR2 YYEKEE (reference sequence). V was shortened by 0 bases and J by 10 bases, with 8 bases between the two germline ends. The CDR3 runs to 12 residues. The CDR3 here is CASSLDRAEQFF. DNA for the CDR3: TGTGCCAGCAGCTTGGACAGGGCGGAGCAGTTCTTC.

The chain carries TRBV27 and TRBJ1-4; perhaps TRBD1 as D (6 bases). This CDR3 is 17 amino acids long. Between the trimmed V and J ends, which lost 6 bases and 4 bases, there was a span of 21 bases. Germline lookup yields CDR1 MNHEY and CDR2 SMNVEV (reference sequence). This CDR3 is CASREGGAPGHNEKLFF. The CDR3 DNA reads TGTGCCAGCAGGGAAGGGGGGGCTCCGGGTCATAATGAAAAACTGTTTTTT.

The chain uses TRBV6-5 and TRBJ1-6; 8 bases align to TRBD1. After removal of 0 bases from V and 6 bases from J, the junction contained 4 bases not matched to a gene. The length of the CDR3 is 16 residues. CDR1 is MNHEY, CDR2 SVGAGI, per germline. The CDR3 loop is CASSYSNQGANSPLHF. CDR3 nucleotides: TGTGCCAGCAGTTACTCGAACCAGGGGGCTAATTCACCCCTCCACTTT.

The V and J genes are TRBV7-3 and TRBJ2-7; TRBD2 matches 13 bases. V lost 5 bases to trimming and J lost 5 bases; unmatched junction nucleotides: 6. Germline loops: CDR1 SGHTA, CDR2 FQGTGA. The CDR3 covers 15 residues. CDR3 amino acids: CASSVLGTSGDEQYF. In DNA, the CDR3 is TGTGCCAGCAGCGTTCTCGGGACTAGCGGGGACGAGCAGTACTTC.

This clone is a singleton in its sample. This chain joins TRBV27 and TRBJ2-1; 8 nucleotides match TRBD2. The CDR3 length is 16 residues. The germline V gene encodes CDR1 MNHEY and CDR2 SMNVEV (reference sequence). V shed 3 bases and J 7 bases; nucleotides not matched to a gene: 11. The CDR3 coding sequence is TGTGCCAGCAGTTTTACCCCCGGGACTAGAAAGAATGAGCAGTTCTTC. It codes for CASSFTPGTRKNEQFF.

The CDR3: CASSSQINQPQHF. The CDR3 nucleotides are TGTGCCAGTAGTAGTCAGATCAATCAGCCCCAGCATTTT. The chain has TRBV19 and TRBJ1-5; no clear D. This CDR3 has 13 amino acids. The V end lost 4 bases, the J end lost 3 bases, and 7 bases lay between the germline ends. Germline loops: CDR1 LNHDA, CDR2 SQIVND (reference sequence). The complete variable domain, with remaining parts taken from reference TRBV19 and TRBJ1-5, reads DGGITQSPKYLFRKEGQNVTLSCEQNLNHDAMYWYRQDPGQGLRLIYYSQIVNDFQKGDIAEGYSVSREKKESFPLTVTSAQKNPTAFYLCASSSQINQPQHFGDGTRLSIL.

J is TRBJ1-2 and V is TRBV28; TRBD1 aligns across 9 bases. Trimming took 6 bases from V and 4 from J; bases not matched to a gene: 3. The germline CDR1 and CDR2 sequences are MDHEN and SYDVKM. This CDR3 has 13 residues. The DNA for the CDR3 is TGTGCCAGCAGCTGGGACAGGGTCTATGGCTACACCTTC. Its translation is CASSWDRVYGYTF.